This T cell receptor beta chain comes out of a study of blood T cells in healthy people across ages. Study details: Capturing about one barcoded beta molecule per two T cells was achieved by template switching.

For the second PCR, which ran for roughly 7 to 11 cycles, a sample-barcoded 5' primer and a J-beta primer mix were used. TCRdb fed the 5' RACE reads into MiXCR, producing one record per CDR3 protein. The sample yields over 300,000 distinct CDR3 sequences, about 55% seen once. Looked up from germline, CDR1 is MGHDK and CDR2 is SYGVNS. This CDR3 region has 14 residues. As regards this clonotype: Its target is not known. A clone one base away is much larger, so this may be a read error.

Whole-study findings and limits: Naive T cell percentage by flow cytometry tracked strongly with beta diversity.

The sequencing input was blood. The rearrangement uses TRBV25-1 and TRBJ2-4; the D is unclear. The J call may be mistaken, given a closer DNA end match to TRBJ2-7. The clonotype originates from a man between 60 and 70 years old in good health. The CDR3 DNA reads as TGTGCCAGCAGTCCCGGGCCCCGGAGTTACGAGCAGTACTTC. Protein: CASSPGPRSYEQYF.